The 15 T cell receptor beta chains listed next were all sequenced from one sample in a study of cytomegalovirus exposure and HLA in healthy donors. Primers: 60 Vbeta forward and 13 Jbeta reverse. Only in-frame clones appear in the TCRdb table, and some are missing; sequencing was by immunoSEQ multiplex PCR. Of under 95,000 clones in the sample, roughly 74% were seen once. The material sequenced was PBMCs. The source of these receptors is a man aged 40-50 years in good health and CMV-seronegative.

This chain links TRBV19 with TRBJ1-1; 7 positions match TRBD1. J was trimmed by 8 bases and V by 4 bases; bases with no gene match: 7. CDR3 size: 13 residues. In germline, CDR1 is LNHDA, CDR2 SQIVND (reference sequence). The CDR3 region has the DNA TGTGCCAGTAGTACCCCATCGGACAGGGAAGCTTTCTTT. Protein sequence: CASSTPSDREAFF. Variable domain in full (rest from reference TRBV19 and TRBJ1-1): DGGITQSPKYLFRKEGQNVTLSCEQNLNHDAMYWYRQDPGQGLRLIYYSQIVNDFQKGDIAEGYSVSREKKESFPLTVTSAQKNPTAFYLCASSTPSDREAFFGQGTRLTVV.

The chain couples TRBV6-1 to TRBJ1-4; a possible D gene is TRBD1 (6 bases). Trimming cost V 0 bases and J 4 bases, with 12 bases left between them. Germline CDR1 is MNHNS and CDR2 is SASEGT. CDR3 length: 16 residues. The CDR3 region has the DNA TGTGCCAGCAGTGAAGCGGGCAGGGGTCGTAATGAAAAACTGTTTTTT. It codes for CASSEAGRGRNEKLFF.

The count of this clone is one. This chain links TRBV29-1 with TRBJ1-2, with 8 bases identical to TRBD1. Germline V gene sequence: CDR1 SQVTM, CDR2 ANQGSEA. The CDR3 loop spans 15 amino acids. The ends lost 4 bases at V and 8 bases at J; junction bases unmatched: 15. The CDR3, as DNA: TGCAGCGTTGTAAGGTCGGGGCAGGGGGCAGGAGGCTACACCTTC. This codes for CSVVRSGQGAGGYTF. The whole variable domain, filled in from reference TRBV29-1 and TRBJ1-2, reads SAVISQKPSRDICQRGTSLTIQCQVDSQVTMMFWYRQQPGQSLTLIATANQGSEATYESGFVIDKFPISRPNLTFSTLTVSNMSPEDSSIYLCSVVRSGQGAGGYTFGSGTRLTVV.

The V and J genes are TRBV5-1 and TRBJ2-1; 9 bases match TRBD1. The CDR3 is 16 residues long. Losses at the gene ends were 0 bases for V and 6 bases for J; bases not matched to a gene: 7. The germline V gene encodes CDR1 SGHRS and CDR2 YFSETQ. The CDR3 reads CASSLEQGAIGNEQFF. The CDR3 DNA follows: TGCGCCAGCAGCTTGGAACAGGGGGCGATTGGCAATGAGCAGTTCTTC.

The chain has TRBV4-1 and TRBJ2-1, with TRBD2 matching 8 bases. V trimming: 0 bases; J trimming: 7 bases; junction bases outside the gene matches: 5. The CDR3 consists of 15 residues. Germline values: CDR1 MGHRA, CDR2 YSYEKL. The CDR3 here is CASSQDSGNLNEQFF. As DNA, the CDR3 is TGCGCCAGCAGCCAAGATAGCGGGAATTTGAATGAGCAGTTCTTC.

This clone appeared a few times. The rearrangement uses TRBV7-9 and TRBJ2-3; tentatively, D is TRBD2 (5 bases). V was cut by 5 bases and J by 2 bases, with 11 bases left in between. The CDR3 loop spans 14 amino acids. Germline CDR1 is SEHNR and CDR2 is FQNEAQ (reference sequence). The CDR3 region is CASSPEGLTDTQYF. Here the CDR3 DNA reads TGTGCCAGCAGCCCCGAGGGCCTCACAGATACGCAGTATTTT.

The chain uses TRBV15 and TRBJ1-5; D not resolved. Germline CDR1 LNHNV, CDR2 YYDKDF (reference sequence). The germline V and J ends were trimmed by 0 bases and 0 bases, with 6 bases remaining between them. The CDR3 length is 15 residues. This CDR3 reads CATSREHNSNQPQHF. CDR3 DNA: TGTGCCACCAGCAGAGAACACAATAGCAATCAGCCCCAGCATTTT.

This CDR3 is CASSYRHDSGAFF. The CDR3 region has the DNA TGTGCCAGCAGTTACCGCCATGACAGCGGGGCTTTCTTT. The rearrangement uses TRBV6-5 and TRBJ1-1, with D perhaps TRBD1 (5 bases). Per the germline V gene, CDR1 is MNHEY and CDR2 is SVGAGI. Trimming took 2 bases from V and 11 from J, leaving 15 bases between them. The CDR3 spans 13 residues.

V and J are TRBV15 and TRBJ1-4, with 7 bases lining up with TRBD1. V trimming: 5 bases; J trimming: 7 bases; junction bases outside the gene matches: 10. Germline V gene data show CDR1 as LNHNV and CDR2 as YYDKDF (reference sequence). This CDR3 has 15 residues. DNA of the CDR3: TGTGCCACCAGCGCTACCAGGGGGGCAGGTGAAAAACTGTTTTTT. It specifies CATSATRGAGEKLFF.

The chain couples TRBV11-2 to TRBJ2-7; TRBD2 aligns across 9 bases. Germline V gene sequence: CDR1 SGHAT, CDR2 FQNNGV. CDR3 length equals 15 residues. Losses at the gene ends were 1 base for V and 2 bases for J; bases not matched to a gene: 3. The CDR3 DNA follows: TGTGCCAGCAGCTTAGCGGCGGGAGGGACCTACGAGCAGTACTTC. Translated: CASSLAAGGTYEQYF.

The CDR3 DNA reads TGCAGCGTTGAAGGGCACGGACAGGGATTTGGCGAGCAGTACTTC. Translating it yields CSVEGHGQGFGEQYF. This rearrangement joins TRBV29-1 to TRBJ2-7; 8 nucleotides line up with TRBD1. The germline V gene has CDR1 SQVTM and CDR2 ANQGSEA. The CDR3 sequence is 15 residues long. J gave up 6 bases and V 1 base, and 11 bases lay outside the gene matches.

The chain joins TRBV7-9 to TRBJ1-1; D is unclear. Germline CDR1 SEHNR, CDR2 FQNEAQ (reference sequence). The CDR3 loop spans 14 amino acids. With 3 bases removed from V and 1 base from J, the gap between germline ends came to 9 bases. The CDR3 sequence is CASSLVAENTEAFF. CDR3 bases: TGTGCCAGCAGCTTGGTGGCGGAGAACACTGAAGCTTTCTTT. Variable domain in full (rest from reference TRBV7-9 and TRBJ1-1): DTGVSQNPRHKITKRGQNVTFRCDPISEHNRLYWYRQTLGQGPEFLTYFQNEAQLEKSRLLSDRFSAERPKGSFSTLEIQRTEQGDSAMYLCASSLVAENTEAFFGQGTRLTVV.

The sample holds one count of this clone. V and J are TRBV27 and TRBJ2-3; D possibly corresponds to TRBD1 (6 bases). The CDR3 totals 14 residues. Germline V gene data show CDR1 as MNHEY and CDR2 as SMNVEV (reference sequence). V lost 2 bases and J 2 bases, leaving 8 bases between the germline ends. The CDR3 DNA sequence: TGTGCCAGCAGTTTAAGGGACATCACAGATACGCAGTATTTT. Translating it yields CASSLRDITDTQYF.

CDR3 DNA: TGTGCCAGCAGCTTGATGGGAGGGTCAACTAATGAAAAACTGTTTTTT. Its translation is CASSLMGGSTNEKLFF. The rearrangement links TRBV11-2 to TRBJ1-4; D not certain. This CDR3 is 16 amino acids long. The V gene's germline CDR1 is SGHAT and CDR2 FQNNGV. V dropped 3 bases and J dropped 0 bases, with 11 bases sitting between them.

The chain uses TRBV5-4 and TRBJ2-3, with a weak D call TRBD2 (6 bases). The germline V gene has CDR1 SGHNT and CDR2 YYREEE (reference sequence). This CDR3 has 14 amino acids. Trimming left V 4 bases short and J 5 bases short, with 14 bases between. The CDR3 loop reads CASSHERVGDTQYF. The CDR3 DNA is TGTGCCAGCAGCCACGAGCGGGTAGGAGATACGCAGTATTTT. Variable domain in full (rest from reference TRBV5-4 and TRBJ2-3): ETGVTQSPTHLIKTRGQQVTLRCSSQSGHNTVSWYQQALGQGPQFIFQYYREEENGRGNFPPRFSGLQFPNYSSELNVNALELDDSALYLCASSHERVGDTQYFGPGTRLTVL.